Shown below are 32 T cell receptor beta chains from a single sample sequenced in a study of T cells in Graves' hyperthyroidism and ophthalmopathy. RNA transcripts gave rise to amplified TCR beta CDR3 regions. First-round RT-PCR of the TCR CDR3 relied on the HTBI primer set. TCRdb re-derived calls from the multiplex PCR reads in MiXCR, one entry per CDR3 protein. The sample consists of about 740,000 distinct CDR3 sequences, 14% of them appearing once. The sample consisted of blood. These receptor sequences come from a woman aged 18-29 years with Graves' hyperthyroidism.

The chain carries TRBV4-3 and TRBJ1-1; D might be TRBD1 (6 bases). V lost 3 bases to trimming and J lost 1 base, with 12 bases between them. Germline lookup yields CDR1 LGHNA and CDR2 YSLEER. The CDR3 has 15 amino acids. CDR3 sequence (DNA): TGCGCCAGCAGCCATCGAATAGGGGGGAACACTGAAGCTTTCTTT. Translating gives CASSHRIGGNTEAFF.

This rearrangement joins TRBV6-1 to TRBJ1-2, with D perhaps TRBD1 (5 bases). The length of the CDR3 is 12 residues. Germline V gene data show CDR1 as MNHNS and CDR2 as SASEGT. The ends were cut back, 11 bases at V and 1 base at J, with 11 bases in the middle. CDR3 DNA sequence: TGTGCCGCCCGGGGGTTTAACTATGGCTACACCTTC. The encoded protein is CAARGFNYGYTF.

The genes are TRBV6-6 and TRBJ1-2, with 7 bases aligning to TRBD1. The length of the CDR3 is 15 residues. Germline lookup yields CDR1 MNHNY and CDR2 SVGAGI (reference sequence). V dropped 1 base and J dropped 6; count of bases not matched to a gene: 8. The CDR3 DNA reads TGTGCCAGCAGTTACTTGGGACAGTCCACGCATGGCTACACCTTC. This encodes CASSYLGQSTHGYTF.

This clonotype showed up many times. The chain links TRBV11-2 to TRBJ2-3; perhaps TRBD2 as D (6 bases). Per germline, CDR1 SGHAT and CDR2 FQNNGV. V dropped 5 bases and J dropped 2 bases, with 20 bases sitting between them. The CDR3 is 17 amino acids. Here the CDR3 reads CASSPGVGGGTTDTQYF. The CDR3 DNA reads as TGTGCCAGCAGCCCCGGGGTTGGCGGAGGGACCACAGATACGCAGTATTTT.

In this sample, this clonotype turned up many times. V is TRBV7-3 and J is TRBJ2-1; no clear D. The V end lost 4 bases, the J end lost 6 bases, and 10 bases lay between the germline ends. Germline CDR1 reads SGHTA; CDR2 reads FQGTGA. The CDR3 is made up of 13 amino acids. The CDR3 spells CASSSRTGNEQFF. The CDR3 region has the DNA TGTGCCAGCAGCTCCCGGACCGGCAATGAGCAGTTCTTC.

The V call is TRBV28, the J call TRBJ1-4, with unresolved D. The CDR3 loop spans 11 amino acids. Trimming removed 6 bases at V and 9 bases at J, with 8 bases between. The V gene's germline CDR1 is MDHEN and CDR2 SYDVKM. The CDR3 region has the DNA TGTGCCAGCAGCCTAGATAAAAAACTGTTTTTT. Translated, it gives CASSLDKKLFF.

This clonotype was seen repeatedly, ten times or more. For the CDR3, the DNA is TGTGCCAGCACCGACGGGTACCAAGAGACCCAGTACTTC. It yields the protein CASTDGYQETQYF. The chain carries TRBV28 and TRBJ2-5, with D uncertain. The CDR3 contains 13 residues. V was pared by 7 bases and J by 0 bases, with 9 bases between. From germline, CDR1 is MDHEN and CDR2 SYDVKM.

CDR3 in amino acids: CASSLFRPGQGINEQYF. The CDR3 DNA reads TGTGCCAGCAGTTTATTCCGACCGGGACAGGGGATCAACGAGCAGTACTTC. The rearrangement links TRBV28 to TRBJ2-7; 10 bases line up with TRBD1. Looked up from germline, CDR1 is MDHEN and CDR2 is SYDVKM. This CDR3 spans 17 amino acids. The V segment lost 1 base and the J segment 5 bases; nucleotides outside the gene matches: 11. Complete variable domain (other parts from reference TRBV28 and TRBJ2-7): DVKVTQSSRYLVKRTGEKVFLECVQDMDHENMFWYRQDPGLGLRLIYFSYDVKMKEKGDIPEGYSVSREKKERFSLILESASTNQTSMYLCASSLFRPGQGINEQYFGPGTRLTVT.

The V gene is TRBV10-3, the J gene TRBJ1-1, with TRBD1 matching 7 bases. The CDR3 is made up of 14 amino acids. V lost 7 bases and J lost 5; bases outside the gene matches: 10. Looked up from germline, CDR1 is ENHRY and CDR2 is SYGVKD. The CDR3 DNA reads TGTGCCATCACTCCCCAGGGGGTTAGAACTGAAGCTTTCTTT. Its protein is CAITPQGVRTEAFF.

The rearrangement uses TRBV29-1 and TRBJ1-1, with 8 bases that match TRBD1. Germline V gives CDR1 SQVTM, CDR2 ANQGSEA. The V and J ends lost 2 bases and 4 bases, in that order; junction bases with no gene match: 9. CDR3 length: 15 amino acids. CDR3 bases: TGCAGCGTTGAACCCATTGGACAGGGTGCCACTGAAGCTTTCTTT. It specifies CSVEPIGQGATEAFF. The full variable domain, with the rest looked up from reference TRBV29-1 and TRBJ1-1, is SAVISQKPSRDICQRGTSLTIQCQVDSQVTMMFWYRQQPGQSLTLIATANQGSEATYESGFVIDKFPISRPNLTFSTLTVSNMSPEDSSIYLCSVEPIGQGATEAFFGQGTRLTVV.

The V and J genes are TRBV12-3 or TRBV12-4 and TRBJ1-1; 8 bases line up with TRBD1. The J segment lost 6 bases and the V segment lost 7 bases, leaving 13 bases of the junction unmatched. The length of the CDR3 is 15 residues. CDR3 nucleotide sequence: TGTGCCAGCAAAAGTCAGGGGGCCAGAGGTGCTGAAGCTTTCTTT. Translation gives CASKSQGARGAEAFF.

Concerning this clonotype: The CDR3 carries no conserved terminal phenylalanine or tryptophan, so it likely arises from a read error. This chain uses TRBV3-1 with TRBJ2-7; D remains ambiguous. The CDR3 has 13 residues. V was pared by 4 bases and J by 0 bases, with 7 bases between. CDR1 is LGHDT and CDR2 is YNNKEL in the germline V gene (reference sequence). The CDR3 DNA follows: TGTGCCAGCAGCCGCCTTGTCTCCTACGAGCAGTACTAC. Protein product: CASSRLVSYEQYY.

Concerning this clonotype: This could be a read error, since a much larger clone is one nucleotide away. The chain's CDR3 is CASSHGTGADTQYF. The CDR3, as DNA: TGTGCCAGCAGTCACGGGACAGGGGCAGATACGCAGTATTTT. The rearrangement uses TRBV6-6 and TRBJ2-3; 10 nucleotides line up with TRBD1. This CDR3 is 14 amino acids long. CDR1 is MNHNY and CDR2 is SVGAGI in the germline V gene (reference sequence). Trimming at V came to 5 bases and at J to 4 bases, leaving 3 bases not matched to a gene.

This clonotype has more than one count but fewer than ten. The chain recombines TRBV6-2 or TRBV6-3 with TRBJ2-3; 11 bases fit TRBD2. There are 15 residues in the CDR3. V trimming: 0 bases; J trimming: 6 bases; junction bases outside the gene matches: 2. The germline CDR1 and CDR2 sequences are MNHEY and SVGEGT. The CDR3 protein is CASSYSWTSGDTQYF. Written as DNA, the CDR3 is TGTGCCAGCAGTTACTCCTGGACTAGCGGGGATACGCAGTATTTT.

In its sample, this clonotype was seen many times. The chain employs TRBV30 and TRBJ1-2; maybe TRBD1 (5 bases). Trimming pared 0 bases from V and 8 bases from J, leaving 13 bases between. CDR3 length: 13 amino acids. Germline V CDR1 and CDR2: GTSNPN, SVGIG (reference sequence). This CDR3 reads CAWSVQGAGGYTF. The DNA for the CDR3 is TGTGCCTGGAGTGTACAAGGGGCTGGCGGCTACACCTTC.

At least ten counts were recorded for this clonotype. The V call is TRBV2, the J call TRBJ2-1; 12 positions agree with TRBD2. Germline CDR1 and CDR2: SNHLY and FYNNEI. The CDR3 loop spans 17 amino acids. The junction had 7 bases not matched to a gene; V was cut back by 7 bases and J by 0 bases. CDR3 in amino acids: CASTAGLAGYSYNEQFF. CDR3 DNA sequence: TGTGCCAGCACCGCCGGACTAGCGGGGTACTCCTACAATGAGCAGTTCTTC.

This clonotype has ten or more counts. The rearrangement links TRBV20-1 to TRBJ2-7; maybe TRBD2 (6 bases). The CDR3 extends over 12 amino acids. With 4 bases removed from V and 8 bases from J, the gap between germline ends came to 15 bases. CDR1 is DFQATT and CDR2 is SNEGSKA in the germline V gene (reference sequence). The CDR3 coding sequence is TGCAGTGCTACTAGTGGCGGCGGGAAGCAGTACTTC. Encoded protein: CSATSGGGKQYF.

In this sample, this clonotype turned up a few times. An end of the junction does not agree with germline; a read error may underlie this. The V call is TRBV3-1, the J call TRBJ2-2; 10 nucleotides align to TRBD1. The CDR3 spans 19 residues. CDR1 LGHDT and CDR2 YNNKEL come from the germline V gene (reference sequence). The CDR3 loop reads CAGSGRGFGTGAETGELFF. The CDR3 DNA sequence: TGTGCCGGCAGCGGAAGGGGGTTTGGGACAGGGGCGGAAACCGGGGAGCTGTTTTTT.

Regarding this clonotype: The junction departs from the called germline gene at one end, perhaps through a read error. This chain joins TRBV7-2 and TRBJ2-1, with D unclear. The CDR3 sequence is 15 residues long. Germline CDR1 reads SGHTA; CDR2 reads FQGNSA. CDR3 protein: CASSPDPGPYNEQFF. CDR3 coding DNA: TGCGCCAGCAGCCCGGATCCGGGCCCCTACAATGAGCAGTTCTTC.

This clonotype was observed a handful of times. The CDR3 bases are TGCGCCAGCAGCTTCGACGGCACGGACTACGAGCAGTACTTC. It yields the protein CASSFDGTDYEQYF. The V gene is TRBV5-1, the J gene TRBJ2-7; no clear D gene. The germline gives CDR1 SGHRS, CDR2 YFSETQ. V lost 2 bases to trimming and J lost 3 bases, with 12 bases between them. CDR3 length equals 14 residues.

The chain joins TRBV9 to TRBJ2-7; 9 bases match TRBD2. Per germline, CDR1 SGDLS and CDR2 YYNGEE. This CDR3 has 15 residues. The ends lost 0 bases at V and 6 bases at J; junction bases unmatched: 7. In nucleotides, the CDR3 is TGTGCCAGCAGCGTAGACCCGGGACTAGCATCCGAGCAGTACTTC. Translation: CASSVDPGLASEQYF.

This clonotype was seen a few times. The chain couples TRBV6-2 or TRBV6-3 to TRBJ2-3; perhaps TRBD2 as D (5 bases). CDR1 MNHEY and CDR2 SVGEGT come from the germline V gene. This CDR3 has 15 amino acids. V was pared by 5 bases and J by 0 bases, with 12 bases between. CDR3: CASSPARGSTDTQYF. The CDR3 DNA is TGTGCCAGCAGTCCTGCCCGGGGTAGCACAGATACGCAGTATTTT.

This clonotype occurred a few times. The J gene is TRBJ2-5, the V gene TRBV29-1; tentative D call: TRBD2 (6 bases). The CDR3 consists of 13 residues. CDR1 is SQVTM and CDR2 is ANQGSEA in the germline V gene. The ends were cut back, 6 bases at V and 4 bases at J, with 15 bases in the middle. The CDR3 region is CSVPGLGGETQYF. The CDR3 nucleotides read TGCAGCGTCCCGGGCCTGGGGGGAGAGACCCAGTACTTC.

This clonotype was found many times. This chain uses TRBV12-3 or TRBV12-4 with TRBJ1-2; 8 bases agree with TRBD1. This CDR3 contains 12 residues. V was clipped by 5 bases and J by 13 bases; unmatched bases: 9. Here the CDR3 reads CASSHSRGLGTF. CDR3 nucleotide sequence: TGTGCCAGCAGTCATTCCAGGGGGCTCGGCACCTTC.

This clonotype came up many times. This rearrangement joins TRBV9 to TRBJ2-1; D is ambiguous. This CDR3 spans 15 amino acids. Trimming stripped 2 bases from V and 4 bases from J, with 13 bases between. Per the germline V gene, CDR1 is SGDLS and CDR2 is YYNGEE. The chain's CDR3 is CASSVSATFYNEQFF. Written as DNA, the CDR3 is TGTGCCAGCAGCGTTTCGGCGACATTTTACAATGAGCAGTTCTTC.

This clonotype was seen a few times. The V and J genes are TRBV19 and TRBJ1-1; D remains unclear. V was cut by 2 bases and J by 6 bases, with 13 bases left in between. Germline CDR1 and CDR2: LNHDA and SQIVND (reference sequence). The CDR3 has 14 residues. CDR3 nucleotides: TGTGCCAGTAGTATAAATCGGGAGGGCCCTGAAGCTTTCTTT. It encodes CASSINREGPEAFF.

This sequence joins TRBV2 and TRBJ2-3, with D perhaps matching TRBD2 (6 bases). The CDR3 contains 15 residues. The V gene lost 4 bases and the J gene lost 5 bases, with 16 bases spanning the gap. CDR1 is SNHLY and CDR2 is FYNNEI in the germline V gene. The CDR3 is CASSVSGLGGDTQYF. CDR3 nucleotide sequence: TGTGCCAGCAGTGTTTCGGGATTGGGGGGAGATACGCAGTATTTT. Combining the CDR3 with reference TRBV2 and TRBJ2-3 gives the whole variable domain EPEVTQTPSHQVTQMGQEVILRCVPISNHLYFYWYRQILGQKVEFLVSFYNNEISEKSEIFDDQFSVERPDGSNFTLKIRSTKLEDSAMYFCASSVSGLGGDTQYFGPGTRLTVL.

This chain uses TRBV27 with TRBJ1-5; maybe TRBD1 (6 bases). Per the germline V gene, CDR1 is MNHEY and CDR2 is SMNVEV (reference sequence). The CDR3 spans 18 residues. V lost 3 bases, J lost 3 bases, and 21 bases lay in between. The CDR3 nucleotides are TGTGCCAGCAGTTTGGGGGCCGGGAGGGGAGGGTTCAATCAGCCCCAGCATTTT. Translating gives CASSLGAGRGGFNQPQHF.

The chain employs TRBV5-1 and TRBJ1-1; D gene unclear. Per germline, CDR1 SGHRS and CDR2 YFSETQ. The CDR3 loop spans 13 amino acids. Trimming shortened V by 0 bases and J by 8 bases, and 11 bases separated the two germline ends. CDR3: CASSLGAGGEAFF. CDR3 bases: TGCGCCAGCAGCTTGGGGGCAGGCGGCGAAGCTTTCTTT.

This clonotype was counted many times. The chain has TRBV2 and TRBJ2-1; D remains ambiguous. Per the germline V gene, CDR1 is SNHLY and CDR2 is FYNNEI. The CDR3 extends over 17 amino acids. V dropped 0 bases and J dropped 6 bases, with 18 bases sitting between them. CDR3 in DNA: TGTGCCAGCAGTGAAGCGTACCCAGCGTCTACTGTCAATGAGCAGTTCTTC. Translating it yields CASSEAYPASTVNEQFF.

A single count supports this clonotype. V gene TRBV14 combines with J gene TRBJ2-5; D not resolved. Trimming took 1 base from V and 8 from J, leaving 8 bases between them. CDR1 and CDR2 from the germline V gene are SGHDN and FVKESK. The CDR3 has 12 amino acids. CDR3 sequence reads: CASSQASRTQYF. The CDR3 DNA sequence: TGTGCCAGCAGCCAAGCTTCTCGAACCCAGTACTTC.

Many counts were recorded for this clonotype. The gene calls are TRBV27 and TRBJ1-2; the D is unclear. The V end lost 4 bases, the J end lost 3 bases, and 9 bases lay between the germline ends. Germline CDR1 and CDR2: MNHEY and SMNVEV (reference sequence). The CDR3 runs to 13 residues. The CDR3 is CASSSDGYYGYTF. CDR3 nucleotide sequence: TGTGCCAGCAGTTCGGACGGATACTATGGCTACACCTTC.